The TCR beta chain under discussion was sequenced for a study of cytomegalovirus exposure and HLA in healthy donors. CDR1 is SNHLY and CDR2 is FYNNEI in the germline V gene. J was trimmed by 6 bases and V by 2 bases; bases with no gene match: 9. CDR3 length: 15 amino acids. TCRdb keeps only in-frame clones here, not all; method: immunoSEQ multiplex PCR. The sample includes 150,000 to 200,000 clones, more than 75% of them seen just once. This sequence originates from a man aged 30 to 45 in good health and CMV-seropositive. The specimen was PBMCs. V is TRBV2 and J is TRBJ2-7; the match to TRBD1 covers 8 bases. CDR3 amino acids: CASSEQGQEFGEQYF. DNA for the CDR3: TGTGCCAGCAGTGAACAGGGACAGGAGTTCGGCGAGCAGTACTTC.